This T cell receptor beta chain was sequenced in a study of OX40 agonist ivuxolimab in advanced cancers. This clone has more than one count but fewer than ten. CDR1 SGHRS and CDR2 YFSETQ come from the germline V gene. Trimming took 4 bases from V and 4 from J; bases not matched to a gene: 7. CDR3 length: 14 amino acids. Libraries were prepared by immunoSEQ multiplex PCR; TCRdb keeps only in-frame clonotypes and omits some of them. Here the sample spans about 15,000 clones, 50% to 75% being singletons. The specimen comprised CD4+ or CD8+ T cells sorted from blood, sampled in a trial of the OX40 agonist ivuxolimab. The chain recombines TRBV5-1 with TRBJ1-2; 7 bases are shared with TRBD1. The receptor's source is an adult with an advanced solid tumor such as melanoma, head and neck, liver or kidney cancer. CDR3 region: CASSLKTGSYGYTF. For the CDR3, the DNA is TGCGCCAGCAGCCTAAAGACAGGGAGCTATGGCTACACCTTC.